These 12 T cell receptor beta chains were all obtained from the same sample, sequenced in a study of cytotoxic CD8 clonotypes in ibrutinib-treated CLL. Method: immunoSEQ multiplex PCR; TCRdb's copy keeps in-frame clones and lacks some. The table lists 150,000 to 200,000 clones, approximately 91% of them singletons. Here the sequenced sample was PBMCs, taken at disease progression, from a patient treated with ibrutinib. The receptor set was obtained from a human donor with chronic lymphocytic leukemia.

V is TRBV6-1 and J is TRBJ2-7; tentative D call: TRBD1 (6 bases). This CDR3 is built from 17 residues. Germline V gene data show CDR1 as MNHNS and CDR2 as SASEGT. V lost 4 bases and J lost 4, with 23 bases in between. The CDR3 bases are TGTGCCAGCAGTGTTTCTTCCGGGACACCACTTTCGTACGAGCAGTACTTC. Amino acid sequence: CASSVSSGTPLSYEQYF.

This clone was seen once. V usage is TRBV5-4 and J usage is TRBJ1-2, with D uncertain. This CDR3 has 13 residues. CDR1 SGHNT and CDR2 YYREEE come from the germline V gene (reference sequence). The germline V and J ends were trimmed by 3 bases and 2 bases, with 8 bases remaining between them. The CDR3 loop reads CASSYSINYGYTF. DNA of the CDR3: TGTGCCAGCAGCTATAGTATCAACTATGGCTACACCTTC.

The J gene is TRBJ2-7, the V gene TRBV28; D may be TRBD1 (5 bases). Per germline, CDR1 MDHEN and CDR2 SYDVKM. V shed 2 bases and J shed 3 bases, with 14 bases lying between them. This CDR3 spans 15 amino acids. CDR3: CASSLRRDPFYEQYF. The CDR3 nucleotides are TGTGCCAGCAGTTTACGCAGGGATCCTTTCTACGAGCAGTACTTC.

The chain employs TRBV11-2 and TRBJ1-2; 7 nucleotides match TRBD1. V trimming: 5 bases; J trimming: 2 bases; junction bases outside the gene matches: 8. This CDR3 is 15 amino acids long. Germline V gene sequence: CDR1 SGHAT, CDR2 FQNNGV. CDR3 nucleotide sequence: TGTGCCAGCAGCGCCCCGGGACAGTTCAACTATGGCTACACCTTC. This translates into CASSAPGQFNYGYTF.

The V gene is TRBV5-1, the J gene TRBJ2-1, with D perhaps matching TRBD1 or TRBD2 (5 bases each). CDR1 SGHRS and CDR2 YFSETQ come from the germline V gene. This CDR3 comprises 17 residues. V was cut by 0 bases and J by 6 bases, with 19 bases left in between. CDR3 amino acids: CASSLVFVQGGSNEQFF. The DNA of the CDR3 is TGCGCCAGCAGCTTGGTTTTCGTTCAGGGCGGGTCCAATGAGCAGTTCTTC.

This clone was picked up a small number of times. This sequence joins TRBV27 and TRBJ2-7, with 7 bases that match TRBD1. Germline-derived CDR1 and CDR2 are MNHEY and SMNVEV (reference sequence). Trimming took 6 bases from V and 4 from J; bases not matched to a gene: 15. The CDR3 contains 16 residues. CDR3 protein: CASSQTRQGDLYEQYF. CDR3 sequence (DNA): TGTGCCAGCAGCCAAACCCGACAGGGAGATCTTTACGAGCAGTACTTC.

The chain combines TRBV5-5 with TRBJ1-1; D remains unclear. The V gene's germline CDR1 is SGHKS and CDR2 YYEKEE (reference sequence). The CDR3 extends over 11 amino acids. Trimming removed 0 bases at V and 10 bases at J, with 7 bases between. This CDR3 reads CASSLGFGAFF. The CDR3 DNA reads as TGTGCCAGCAGCTTGGGTTTCGGAGCTTTCTTT.

The V and J genes are TRBV7-9 and TRBJ2-7, with D possibly being TRBD2 (5 bases). The V end was cut by 5 bases, the J end by 0 bases, with 14 bases between. This CDR3 has 15 residues. CDR1 is SEHNR, CDR2 FQNEAQ, per germline (reference sequence). The CDR3 nucleotides read TGTGCCAGCAGCCAGGAGGTGGCATTCTCCTACGAGCAGTACTTC. This translates into CASSQEVAFSYEQYF.

The chain combines TRBV19 with TRBJ2-7; unclear D gene. Trimming cost V 5 bases and J 6 bases, with 17 bases left between them. From germline, CDR1 is LNHDA and CDR2 SQIVND (reference sequence). The CDR3 runs 14 residues. The CDR3 nucleotides are TGTGCCAGTAGTCCATCGACATCTTTCGTCGAGCAGTACTTC. Its translation is CASSPSTSFVEQYF.

The J gene is TRBJ2-1, the V gene TRBV6-4, with D perhaps matching TRBD1 (7 bases). Trimming cost V 7 bases and J 6 bases, with 19 bases left between them. The germline V gene encodes CDR1 MRHNA and CDR2 SNTAGT. CDR3 length: 15 amino acids. The CDR3 loop is CASKSYAQGGNEQFF. As DNA, the CDR3 is TGTGCCAGCAAGAGCTATGCCCAGGGGGGCAATGAGCAGTTCTTC.

The chain uses TRBV4-3 and TRBJ2-1, with TRBD2 matching over 11 bases. V was clipped by 8 bases and J by 4 bases; unmatched bases: 1. CDR1 and CDR2 (germline): LGHNA, YSLEER. The CDR3 is made up of 13 amino acids. The CDR3 sequence: CASGLAGYNEQFF. The CDR3 DNA reads as TGCGCCAGCGGACTAGCGGGTTACAATGAGCAGTTCTTC.

The chain is built from TRBV18 and TRBJ2-7; D tentatively fits TRBD1 or TRBD2 (5 bases each). The CDR3 length is 14 residues. Trimming left V 0 bases short and J 6 bases short, with 12 bases between. CDR1 is KGHSH and CDR2 is LQKENI in the germline V gene. The CDR3 reads CASSPPGQAGEQYF. CDR3 nucleotides: TGTGCCAGCTCACCACCGGGGCAGGCGGGCGAGCAGTACTTC.